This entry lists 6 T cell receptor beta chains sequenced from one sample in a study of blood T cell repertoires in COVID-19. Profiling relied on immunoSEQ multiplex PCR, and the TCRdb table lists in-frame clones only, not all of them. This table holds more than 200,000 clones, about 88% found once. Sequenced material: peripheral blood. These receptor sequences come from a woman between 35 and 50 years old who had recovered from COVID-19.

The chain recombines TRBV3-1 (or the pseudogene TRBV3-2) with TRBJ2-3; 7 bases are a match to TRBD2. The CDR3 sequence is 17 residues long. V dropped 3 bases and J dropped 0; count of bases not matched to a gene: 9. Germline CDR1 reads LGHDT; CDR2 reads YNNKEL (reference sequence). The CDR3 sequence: CASSHSRGGGSTDTQYF. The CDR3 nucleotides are TGTGCCAGCAGCCACTCGAGAGGCGGGGGTAGCACAGATACGCAGTATTTT.

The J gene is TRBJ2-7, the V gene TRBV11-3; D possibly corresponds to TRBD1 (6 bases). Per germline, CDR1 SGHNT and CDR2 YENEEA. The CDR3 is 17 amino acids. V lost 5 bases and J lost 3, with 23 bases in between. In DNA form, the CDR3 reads TGTGCCAGCAGCCCTGGATATCCAGGGGTCGGATACTACGAGCAGTACTTC. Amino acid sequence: CASSPGYPGVGYYEQYF. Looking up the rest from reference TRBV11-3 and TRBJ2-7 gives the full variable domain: EAGVVQSPRYKIIEKKQPVAFWCNPISGHNTLYWYLQNLGQGPELLIRYENEEAVDDSQLPKDRFSAERLKGVDSTLKIQPAELGDSAVYLCASSPGYPGVGYYEQYFGPGTRLTVT.

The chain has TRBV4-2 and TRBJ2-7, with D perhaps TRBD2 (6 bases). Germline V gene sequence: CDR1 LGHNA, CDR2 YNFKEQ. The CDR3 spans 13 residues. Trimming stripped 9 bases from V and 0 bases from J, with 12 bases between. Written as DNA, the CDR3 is TGTGCCAGTCGCGGGACGGCCTCCTACGAGCAGTACTTC. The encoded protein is CASRGTASYEQYF.

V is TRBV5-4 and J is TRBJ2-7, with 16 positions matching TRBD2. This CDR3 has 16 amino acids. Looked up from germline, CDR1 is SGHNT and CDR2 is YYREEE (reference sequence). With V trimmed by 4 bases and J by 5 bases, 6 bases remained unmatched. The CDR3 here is CASSPGLAGGPHEQYF. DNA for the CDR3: TGTGCCAGCAGCCCGGGACTAGCGGGAGGGCCCCACGAGCAGTACTTC.

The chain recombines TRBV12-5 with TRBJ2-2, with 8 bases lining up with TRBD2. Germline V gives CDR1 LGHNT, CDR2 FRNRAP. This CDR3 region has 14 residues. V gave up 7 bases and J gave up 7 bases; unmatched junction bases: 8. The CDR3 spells CASAWREVNGELFF. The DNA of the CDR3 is TGTGCTAGTGCCTGGCGGGAGGTTAACGGGGAGCTGTTTTTT.

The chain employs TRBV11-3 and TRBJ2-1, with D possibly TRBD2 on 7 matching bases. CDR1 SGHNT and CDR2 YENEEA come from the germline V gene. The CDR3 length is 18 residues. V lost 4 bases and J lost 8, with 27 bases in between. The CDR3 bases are TGTGCCAGCAGCTCCGGTAAGGCTAGGGGGGGACGGGATTATGAGCAGTTCTTC. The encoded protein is CASSSGKARGGRDYEQFF.